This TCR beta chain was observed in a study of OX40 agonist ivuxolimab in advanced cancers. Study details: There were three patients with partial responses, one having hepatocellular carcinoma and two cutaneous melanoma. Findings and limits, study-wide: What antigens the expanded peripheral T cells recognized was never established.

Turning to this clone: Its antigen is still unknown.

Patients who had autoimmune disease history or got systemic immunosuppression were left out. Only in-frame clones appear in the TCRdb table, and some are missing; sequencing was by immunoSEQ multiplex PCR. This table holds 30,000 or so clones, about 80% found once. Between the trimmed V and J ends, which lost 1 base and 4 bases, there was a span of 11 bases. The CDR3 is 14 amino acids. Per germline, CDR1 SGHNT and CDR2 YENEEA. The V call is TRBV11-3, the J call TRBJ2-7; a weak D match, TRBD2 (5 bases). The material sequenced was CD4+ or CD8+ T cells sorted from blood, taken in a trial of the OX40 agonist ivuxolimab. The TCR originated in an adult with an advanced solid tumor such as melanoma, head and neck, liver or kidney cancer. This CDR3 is CASSLGLGGYEQYF. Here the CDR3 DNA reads TGTGCCAGCAGCTTAGGGCTGGGCGGGTACGAGCAGTACTTC.